This passage covers 27 T cell receptor beta chains from one sample sequenced in a study of T cells in Graves' hyperthyroidism and ophthalmopathy. Amplified regions were TCR beta CDR3 sequences from RNA transcripts. The HTBI primer set served for first-round RT-PCR of the TCR CDR3. TCRdb itself ran the multiplex PCR reads through MiXCR, one entry per CDR3 protein. The profile shows hundreds of thousands of distinct CDR3 sequences, around 16% of them singletons. Sequencing was carried out using blood. These receptors all come from a young woman with Graves' hyperthyroidism that later progressed to Graves' ophthalmopathy.

At least ten counts were recorded for this clonotype. The chain carries TRBV5-1 and TRBJ2-3, with D possibly being TRBD2 (5 bases). The CDR3 extends over 14 amino acids. Germline loops: CDR1 SGHRS, CDR2 YFSETQ. Between the trimmed V and J ends, which lost 6 bases and 1 base, there was a span of 12 bases. CDR3 region: CASTTNGGTDTQYF. In DNA, the CDR3 is TGCGCCAGCACGACGAACGGGGGCACAGATACGCAGTATTTT.

The rearrangement uses TRBV19 and TRBJ2-1; D unresolved. With 2 bases removed from V and 0 bases from J, the gap between germline ends came to 11 bases. The CDR3 is 16 amino acids. Looked up from germline, CDR1 is LNHDA and CDR2 is SQIVND (reference sequence). As DNA, the CDR3 is TGTGCCAGTAGTATAATTCCCAGTAGCTCCTACAATGAGCAGTTCTTC. This codes for CASSIIPSSSYNEQFF.

This clonotype was seen a few times. The rearrangement joins TRBV19 to TRBJ2-2; weak D call: TRBD2 (5 bases). This CDR3 is built from 17 residues. V lost 4 bases and J 5 bases, leaving 20 bases between the germline ends. Germline CDR1 is LNHDA and CDR2 is SQIVND (reference sequence). In DNA form, the CDR3 reads TGTGCCAGTAGTAACTACTGGAGCGGAGTTTCGACCGGGGAGCTGTTTTTT. It yields the protein CASSNYWSGVSTGELFF.

This clonotype was counted only a few times. The chain uses TRBV3-1 and TRBJ2-3, with 8 bases that match TRBD2. The germline V gene has CDR1 LGHDT and CDR2 YNNKEL (reference sequence). Trimming at V came to 4 bases and at J to 4 bases, leaving 4 bases not matched to a gene. CDR3 size: 14 residues. The CDR3 nucleotides read TGTGCCAGCAGCCCCGGGGGGGGGGCAGATACGCAGTATTTT. This gives the protein CASSPGGGADTQYF.

This clonotype was seen at least ten times. This CDR3 reads CSAPKDGTSGYNEQFF. As DNA, the CDR3 is TGCAGTGCACCCAAAGACGGGACTAGCGGATACAATGAGCAGTTCTTC. The chain joins TRBV20-1 to TRBJ2-1; 11 nucleotides agree with TRBD2. Germline V lookup: CDR1 DFQATT, CDR2 SNEGSKA (reference sequence). CDR3 size: 16 residues. V lost 6 bases and J lost 4; bases outside the gene matches: 11.

This clonotype was picked up many times. This chain uses TRBV30 with TRBJ1-2, with D unclear. Germline assignment: CDR1 GTSNPN and CDR2 SVGIG (reference sequence). The V gene lost 3 bases and the J gene lost 2 bases, with 13 bases spanning the gap. CDR3 length: 14 amino acids. CDR3 in amino acids: CAWSPSPRNYGYTF. The CDR3, as DNA: TGTGCCTGGAGCCCTAGCCCTCGGAACTATGGCTACACCTTC.

In this sample, this clonotype turned up many times. The J gene is TRBJ1-2, the V gene TRBV20-1; D perhaps matches TRBD1 (6 bases). The CDR3 is made up of 15 amino acids. V dropped 0 bases and J dropped 3 bases, with 14 bases sitting between them. Per germline, CDR1 DFQATT and CDR2 SNEGSKA (reference sequence). Here the CDR3 reads CSARDREGVYYGYTF. DNA for the CDR3: TGCAGTGCTAGAGATCGGGAGGGGGTTTACTATGGCTACACCTTC.

The chain employs TRBV20-1 and TRBJ1-6; D is perhaps TRBD1 (6 bases). The CDR3 consists of 16 residues. Germline V gives CDR1 DFQATT, CDR2 SNEGSKA (reference sequence). Trimming stripped 1 base from V and 7 bases from J, with 17 bases between. As DNA, the CDR3 is TGCAGTGCTAGAGCCCCCTTAGGGGGAGGAAATTCACCCCTCCACTTT. This translates into CSARAPLGGGNSPLHF.

This clonotype was seen a few times. The gene calls are TRBV7-9 and TRBJ1-5; D possibly corresponds to TRBD1 (6 bases). Looked up from germline, CDR1 is SEHNR and CDR2 is FQNEAQ (reference sequence). The ends were cut back, 5 bases at V and 4 bases at J, with 12 bases in the middle. This CDR3 region has 14 residues. Here the CDR3 DNA reads TGTGCCAGCAGCCCCCCGGGACATAATCAGCCCCAGCATTTT. As protein: CASSPPGHNQPQHF.

This clonotype was picked up many times. The chain links TRBV28 to TRBJ2-7, with 10 nucleotides matching TRBD1. CDR1 is MDHEN, CDR2 SYDVKM, per germline. The CDR3 is made up of 16 amino acids. V dropped 4 bases and J dropped 4; count of bases not matched to a gene: 10. The CDR3 nucleotides read TGTGCCAGCAGTTCTCCCGGGACAGGGGTTGGGTACGAGCAGTACTTC. It yields the protein CASSSPGTGVGYEQYF.

In this sample, this clonotype turned up many times. The chain joins TRBV28 to TRBJ2-3, with 7 bases matching TRBD1. This CDR3 has 14 residues. Germline values: CDR1 MDHEN, CDR2 SYDVKM. The V segment lost 7 bases and the J segment 3 bases; nucleotides outside the gene matches: 7. The CDR3 sequence: CASTIDRVTDTQYF. CDR3 DNA: TGTGCCAGCACCATTGACAGGGTGACAGATACGCAGTATTTT.

Only a few counts were recorded for this clonotype. J is TRBJ2-7 and V is TRBV20-1; D is uncertain. V gave up 6 bases and J gave up 4 bases, with 13 bases separating them. Per germline, CDR1 DFQATT and CDR2 SNEGSKA (reference sequence). The CDR3 runs to 12 residues. The CDR3 DNA sequence: TGCAGTGCCTCGGAGAGCCGATACGAGCAGTACTTC. This gives the protein CSASESRYEQYF.

This clonotype has at least ten counts. The chain is built from TRBV11-2 and TRBJ2-3, with D tentatively TRBD2 (5 bases). CDR1 is SGHAT and CDR2 is FQNNGV in the germline V gene. V lost 6 bases to trimming and J lost 3 bases, with 16 bases between them. The CDR3 totals 15 residues. This CDR3 reads CASRKRGTGTDTQYF. DNA for the CDR3: TGTGCCAGCAGGAAACGAGGTACGGGAACAGATACGCAGTATTTT.

This clonotype has only a few counts. The chain combines TRBV29-1 with TRBJ2-4; D might be TRBD1 or TRBD2, each matching 7 bases. The CDR3 loop spans 12 amino acids. Between the trimmed V and J ends, which lost 2 bases and 10 bases, there was a span of 12 bases. Germline CDR1 and CDR2: SQVTM and ANQGSEA. CDR3 residues: CSVEQGGGIQYF. As DNA, the CDR3 is TGCAGCGTTGAACAGGGGGGAGGGATTCAGTACTTC.

This clonotype was observed at least ten times. V is TRBV30 and J is TRBJ2-3; a weak D match, TRBD2 (6 bases). This CDR3 is 15 amino acids long. The V end was cut by 6 bases, the J end by 1 base, with 17 bases between. Germline V gene data show CDR1 as GTSNPN and CDR2 as SVGIG (reference sequence). The CDR3 reads CACPRGNGGTDTQYF. Here the CDR3 DNA reads TGTGCCTGCCCCCGGGGGAATGGGGGCACAGATACGCAGTATTTT. The whole variable domain, remainder taken from reference TRBV30 and TRBJ2-3, is SQTIHQWPATLVQPVGSPLSLECTVEGTSNPNLYWYRQAAGRGLQLLFYSVGIGQISSEVPQNLSASRPQDRQFILSSKKLLLSDSGFYLCACPRGNGGTDTQYFGPGTRLTVL.

At least ten counts were recorded for this clonotype. This chain joins TRBV20-1 and TRBJ1-2; a weak D match, TRBD1 (6 bases). The CDR3 covers 14 residues. The ends were cut back, 1 base at V and 0 bases at J, with 9 bases in the middle. Germline-derived CDR1 and CDR2 are DFQATT and SNEGSKA (reference sequence). The CDR3 spells CSARVYRANYGYTF. DNA of the CDR3: TGCAGTGCTAGAGTTTACAGGGCTAACTATGGCTACACCTTC.

This clonotype has at least ten counts. The V gene is TRBV28, the J gene TRBJ2-3, with a possible D match to TRBD2 (6 bases). Germline loops: CDR1 MDHEN, CDR2 SYDVKM. The CDR3 runs to 17 residues. Trimming left V 5 bases short and J 6 bases short, with 24 bases between. CDR3 sequence reads: CASSPTGVLVVSDTQYF. The CDR3 DNA reads TGTGCCAGCAGTCCAACGGGAGTCTTGGTGGTGTCGGATACGCAGTATTTT.

This clonotype has a count of ten or more. The rearrangement links TRBV11-2 to TRBJ2-1; the match to TRBD2 covers 7 bases. Trimming removed 4 bases from V and 2 bases from J; junction bases left unmatched: 5. CDR1 is SGHAT, CDR2 FQNNGV, per germline. CDR3 length: 15 amino acids. The CDR3 spells CASSSGLGTYNEQFF. In nucleotides, the CDR3 is TGTGCCAGCAGCTCAGGACTAGGGACCTACAATGAGCAGTTCTTC.

This clonotype was seen repeatedly, ten times or more. This sequence joins TRBV28 and TRBJ1-1; 10 nucleotides align to TRBD1. Germline trimming cut 4 bases from V and 10 bases from J; bases unmatched to any gene: 24. The CDR3 totals 19 residues. Looked up from germline, CDR1 is MDHEN and CDR2 is SYDVKM. The CDR3 reads CASSSVPLGTGERGPGAFF. Here the CDR3 DNA reads TGTGCCAGCAGTTCCGTCCCTCTCGGGACAGGGGAACGGGGACCTGGAGCTTTCTTT.

This clonotype was recorded many times. J is TRBJ1-5 and V is TRBV7-2; no definite D call. The CDR3 contains 12 residues. Germline loops: CDR1 SGHTA, CDR2 FQGNSA. With 5 bases removed from V and 4 bases from J, the gap between germline ends came to 6 bases. CDR3 bases: TGTGCCAGCAGCCTTAATAATCAGCCCCAGCATTTT. Translating it yields CASSLNNQPQHF. Looking up the rest from reference TRBV7-2 and TRBJ1-5 gives the full variable domain: GAGVSQSPSNKVTEKGKDVELRCDPISGHTALYWYRQSLGQGLEFLIYFQGNSAPDKSGLPSDRFSAERTGGSVSTLTIQRTQQEDSAVYLCASSLNNQPQHFGDGTRLSIL.

This clonotype has just a few counts. J is TRBJ1-6 and V is TRBV10-3; no clear D. The germline V gene encodes CDR1 ENHRY and CDR2 SYGVKD. The CDR3 extends over 13 amino acids. With 7 bases removed from V and 7 bases from J, the gap between germline ends came to 11 bases. The CDR3 coding sequence is TGTGCCATCAACCCGGGATGGAATTCACCCCTCCACTTT. Its protein is CAINPGWNSPLHF.

This clonotype was seen repeatedly, ten times or more. This sequence joins TRBV30 and TRBJ2-5, with 12 bases aligning to TRBD2. This CDR3 is 16 amino acids long. Trimming took 2 bases from V and 7 from J; bases not matched to a gene: 11. Germline assignment: CDR1 GTSNPN and CDR2 SVGIG (reference sequence). DNA for the CDR3: TGTGCCTGGAGTTTAGGCCTGACTAGCGGGAGTGGGACCCAGTACTTC. It codes for CAWSLGLTSGSGTQYF.

This clonotype has a count of ten or more. The chain employs TRBV9 and TRBJ2-1, with TRBD1 matching 8 bases. Germline assignment: CDR1 SGDLS and CDR2 YYNGEE. The CDR3 consists of 14 residues. The trim removed 0 bases at V and 7 bases at J, leaving 3 bases unmatched. The CDR3 here is CASSVDRGRNEQFF. The CDR3 nucleotides read TGTGCCAGCAGCGTAGACAGGGGGAGGAATGAGCAGTTCTTC. The entire variable domain, with the rest obtained from reference TRBV9 and TRBJ2-1, is as follows: DSGVTQTPKHLITATGQRVTLRCSPRSGDLSVYWYQQSLDQGLQFLIQYYNGEERAKGNILERFSAQQFPDLHSELNLSSLELGDSALYFCASSVDRGRNEQFFGPGTRLTVL.

The V call is TRBV7-9, the J call TRBJ2-7; D may be TRBD2 (7 bases). Trimming stripped 3 bases from V and 4 bases from J, with 16 bases between. The CDR3 length is 15 residues. Germline CDR1 SEHNR, CDR2 FQNEAQ (reference sequence). The CDR3 nucleotides read TGTGCCAGCAGCTTTGAGGGGGGGACGGCGTACGAGCAGTACTTC. It is translated as CASSFEGGTAYEQYF.

This rearrangement joins TRBV6-6 to TRBJ2-1, with D unclear. V was clipped by 2 bases and J by 5 bases, with 7 bases between them. There are 13 residues in the CDR3. The V gene's germline CDR1 is MNHNY and CDR2 SVGAGI (reference sequence). The CDR3 spells CASSYNENNEQFF. The CDR3 bases are TGTGCCAGCAGTTACAACGAGAACAATGAGCAGTTCTTC.

About this clonotype: One end of the junction varies from germline; a read error may be responsible. This chain uses TRBV28 with TRBJ2-2, with 8 bases lining up with TRBD1. The length of the CDR3 is 16 residues. Germline V gives CDR1 MDHEN, CDR2 SYDVKM. This CDR3 is CAGSRTGTGNTGELFF. The DNA for the CDR3 is TGTGCCGGCAGTCGTACCGGGACAGGGAACACCGGGGAGCTGTTTTTT.

This clonotype was found many times. The chain employs TRBV11-2 and TRBJ2-7, with 9 bases aligning to TRBD2. CDR1 and CDR2 (germline): SGHAT, FQNNGV. The CDR3 loop spans 13 amino acids. The junction had 4 bases not matched to a gene; V was cut back by 5 bases and J by 5 bases. CDR3 sequence: CASSTGLAHEQYF. The CDR3 DNA reads TGTGCCAGCAGCACGGGACTAGCCCACGAGCAGTACTTC. Supplemented by reference TRBV11-2 and TRBJ2-7, the full variable domain reads EAGVAQSPRYKIIEKRQSVAFWCNPISGHATLYWYQQILGQGPKLLIQFQNNGVVDDSQLPKDRFSAERLKGVDSTLKIQPAKLEDSAVYLCASSTGLAHEQYFGPGTRLTVT.